The subject of this entry is one T cell receptor (beta chain). Germline values: CDR1 SGHTA, CDR2 FQGNSA. Trimming cost V 4 bases and J 4 bases, with 22 bases left between them. There are 17 residues in the CDR3. These data belong to a study of blood T cell repertoires in COVID-19. Study details: The United States, Italy and Spain provided the acute and convalescent COVID-19 samples. From T cells, B-cell-depleted T cells, or PBMCs came the material, which was cDNA or gDNA.

TCRdb's copy holds only in-frame clones and misses some; the assay was immunoSEQ multiplex PCR. The sample includes 65,000 to 95,000 clones, around 80% of them seen just once. The chain recombines TRBV7-2 with TRBJ2-5; perhaps TRBD2 as D (5 bases). The sample was peripheral blood. The TCR originated in a woman aged 40 to 50 with active or convalescent COVID-19. The CDR3 spells CASSSVPGSVGGETQYF. For the CDR3, the DNA is TGTGCCAGCAGCTCGGTCCCGGGGTCAGTGGGTGGAGAGACCCAGTACTTC. The full variable domain, rest sourced from reference TRBV7-2 and TRBJ2-5, is GAGVSQSPSNKVTEKGKDVELRCDPISGHTALYWYRQSLGQGLEFLIYFQGNSAPDKSGLPSDRFSAERTGGSVSTLTIQRTQQEDSAVYLCASSSVPGSVGGETQYFGPGTRLLVL.